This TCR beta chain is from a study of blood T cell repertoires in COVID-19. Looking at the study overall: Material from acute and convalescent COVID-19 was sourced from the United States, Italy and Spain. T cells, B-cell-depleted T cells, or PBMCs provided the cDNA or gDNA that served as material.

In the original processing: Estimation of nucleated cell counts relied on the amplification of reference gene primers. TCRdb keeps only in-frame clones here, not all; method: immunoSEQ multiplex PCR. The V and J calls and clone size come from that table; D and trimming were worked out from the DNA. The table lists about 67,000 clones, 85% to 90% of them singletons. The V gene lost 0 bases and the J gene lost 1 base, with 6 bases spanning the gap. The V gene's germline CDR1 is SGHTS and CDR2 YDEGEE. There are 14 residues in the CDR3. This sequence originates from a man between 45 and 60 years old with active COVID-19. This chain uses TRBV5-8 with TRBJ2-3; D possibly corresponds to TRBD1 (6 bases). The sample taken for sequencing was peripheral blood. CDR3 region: CASSLEGGTDTQYF. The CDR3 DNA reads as TGTGCCAGCAGCTTGGAGGGGGGCACAGATACGCAGTATTTT.